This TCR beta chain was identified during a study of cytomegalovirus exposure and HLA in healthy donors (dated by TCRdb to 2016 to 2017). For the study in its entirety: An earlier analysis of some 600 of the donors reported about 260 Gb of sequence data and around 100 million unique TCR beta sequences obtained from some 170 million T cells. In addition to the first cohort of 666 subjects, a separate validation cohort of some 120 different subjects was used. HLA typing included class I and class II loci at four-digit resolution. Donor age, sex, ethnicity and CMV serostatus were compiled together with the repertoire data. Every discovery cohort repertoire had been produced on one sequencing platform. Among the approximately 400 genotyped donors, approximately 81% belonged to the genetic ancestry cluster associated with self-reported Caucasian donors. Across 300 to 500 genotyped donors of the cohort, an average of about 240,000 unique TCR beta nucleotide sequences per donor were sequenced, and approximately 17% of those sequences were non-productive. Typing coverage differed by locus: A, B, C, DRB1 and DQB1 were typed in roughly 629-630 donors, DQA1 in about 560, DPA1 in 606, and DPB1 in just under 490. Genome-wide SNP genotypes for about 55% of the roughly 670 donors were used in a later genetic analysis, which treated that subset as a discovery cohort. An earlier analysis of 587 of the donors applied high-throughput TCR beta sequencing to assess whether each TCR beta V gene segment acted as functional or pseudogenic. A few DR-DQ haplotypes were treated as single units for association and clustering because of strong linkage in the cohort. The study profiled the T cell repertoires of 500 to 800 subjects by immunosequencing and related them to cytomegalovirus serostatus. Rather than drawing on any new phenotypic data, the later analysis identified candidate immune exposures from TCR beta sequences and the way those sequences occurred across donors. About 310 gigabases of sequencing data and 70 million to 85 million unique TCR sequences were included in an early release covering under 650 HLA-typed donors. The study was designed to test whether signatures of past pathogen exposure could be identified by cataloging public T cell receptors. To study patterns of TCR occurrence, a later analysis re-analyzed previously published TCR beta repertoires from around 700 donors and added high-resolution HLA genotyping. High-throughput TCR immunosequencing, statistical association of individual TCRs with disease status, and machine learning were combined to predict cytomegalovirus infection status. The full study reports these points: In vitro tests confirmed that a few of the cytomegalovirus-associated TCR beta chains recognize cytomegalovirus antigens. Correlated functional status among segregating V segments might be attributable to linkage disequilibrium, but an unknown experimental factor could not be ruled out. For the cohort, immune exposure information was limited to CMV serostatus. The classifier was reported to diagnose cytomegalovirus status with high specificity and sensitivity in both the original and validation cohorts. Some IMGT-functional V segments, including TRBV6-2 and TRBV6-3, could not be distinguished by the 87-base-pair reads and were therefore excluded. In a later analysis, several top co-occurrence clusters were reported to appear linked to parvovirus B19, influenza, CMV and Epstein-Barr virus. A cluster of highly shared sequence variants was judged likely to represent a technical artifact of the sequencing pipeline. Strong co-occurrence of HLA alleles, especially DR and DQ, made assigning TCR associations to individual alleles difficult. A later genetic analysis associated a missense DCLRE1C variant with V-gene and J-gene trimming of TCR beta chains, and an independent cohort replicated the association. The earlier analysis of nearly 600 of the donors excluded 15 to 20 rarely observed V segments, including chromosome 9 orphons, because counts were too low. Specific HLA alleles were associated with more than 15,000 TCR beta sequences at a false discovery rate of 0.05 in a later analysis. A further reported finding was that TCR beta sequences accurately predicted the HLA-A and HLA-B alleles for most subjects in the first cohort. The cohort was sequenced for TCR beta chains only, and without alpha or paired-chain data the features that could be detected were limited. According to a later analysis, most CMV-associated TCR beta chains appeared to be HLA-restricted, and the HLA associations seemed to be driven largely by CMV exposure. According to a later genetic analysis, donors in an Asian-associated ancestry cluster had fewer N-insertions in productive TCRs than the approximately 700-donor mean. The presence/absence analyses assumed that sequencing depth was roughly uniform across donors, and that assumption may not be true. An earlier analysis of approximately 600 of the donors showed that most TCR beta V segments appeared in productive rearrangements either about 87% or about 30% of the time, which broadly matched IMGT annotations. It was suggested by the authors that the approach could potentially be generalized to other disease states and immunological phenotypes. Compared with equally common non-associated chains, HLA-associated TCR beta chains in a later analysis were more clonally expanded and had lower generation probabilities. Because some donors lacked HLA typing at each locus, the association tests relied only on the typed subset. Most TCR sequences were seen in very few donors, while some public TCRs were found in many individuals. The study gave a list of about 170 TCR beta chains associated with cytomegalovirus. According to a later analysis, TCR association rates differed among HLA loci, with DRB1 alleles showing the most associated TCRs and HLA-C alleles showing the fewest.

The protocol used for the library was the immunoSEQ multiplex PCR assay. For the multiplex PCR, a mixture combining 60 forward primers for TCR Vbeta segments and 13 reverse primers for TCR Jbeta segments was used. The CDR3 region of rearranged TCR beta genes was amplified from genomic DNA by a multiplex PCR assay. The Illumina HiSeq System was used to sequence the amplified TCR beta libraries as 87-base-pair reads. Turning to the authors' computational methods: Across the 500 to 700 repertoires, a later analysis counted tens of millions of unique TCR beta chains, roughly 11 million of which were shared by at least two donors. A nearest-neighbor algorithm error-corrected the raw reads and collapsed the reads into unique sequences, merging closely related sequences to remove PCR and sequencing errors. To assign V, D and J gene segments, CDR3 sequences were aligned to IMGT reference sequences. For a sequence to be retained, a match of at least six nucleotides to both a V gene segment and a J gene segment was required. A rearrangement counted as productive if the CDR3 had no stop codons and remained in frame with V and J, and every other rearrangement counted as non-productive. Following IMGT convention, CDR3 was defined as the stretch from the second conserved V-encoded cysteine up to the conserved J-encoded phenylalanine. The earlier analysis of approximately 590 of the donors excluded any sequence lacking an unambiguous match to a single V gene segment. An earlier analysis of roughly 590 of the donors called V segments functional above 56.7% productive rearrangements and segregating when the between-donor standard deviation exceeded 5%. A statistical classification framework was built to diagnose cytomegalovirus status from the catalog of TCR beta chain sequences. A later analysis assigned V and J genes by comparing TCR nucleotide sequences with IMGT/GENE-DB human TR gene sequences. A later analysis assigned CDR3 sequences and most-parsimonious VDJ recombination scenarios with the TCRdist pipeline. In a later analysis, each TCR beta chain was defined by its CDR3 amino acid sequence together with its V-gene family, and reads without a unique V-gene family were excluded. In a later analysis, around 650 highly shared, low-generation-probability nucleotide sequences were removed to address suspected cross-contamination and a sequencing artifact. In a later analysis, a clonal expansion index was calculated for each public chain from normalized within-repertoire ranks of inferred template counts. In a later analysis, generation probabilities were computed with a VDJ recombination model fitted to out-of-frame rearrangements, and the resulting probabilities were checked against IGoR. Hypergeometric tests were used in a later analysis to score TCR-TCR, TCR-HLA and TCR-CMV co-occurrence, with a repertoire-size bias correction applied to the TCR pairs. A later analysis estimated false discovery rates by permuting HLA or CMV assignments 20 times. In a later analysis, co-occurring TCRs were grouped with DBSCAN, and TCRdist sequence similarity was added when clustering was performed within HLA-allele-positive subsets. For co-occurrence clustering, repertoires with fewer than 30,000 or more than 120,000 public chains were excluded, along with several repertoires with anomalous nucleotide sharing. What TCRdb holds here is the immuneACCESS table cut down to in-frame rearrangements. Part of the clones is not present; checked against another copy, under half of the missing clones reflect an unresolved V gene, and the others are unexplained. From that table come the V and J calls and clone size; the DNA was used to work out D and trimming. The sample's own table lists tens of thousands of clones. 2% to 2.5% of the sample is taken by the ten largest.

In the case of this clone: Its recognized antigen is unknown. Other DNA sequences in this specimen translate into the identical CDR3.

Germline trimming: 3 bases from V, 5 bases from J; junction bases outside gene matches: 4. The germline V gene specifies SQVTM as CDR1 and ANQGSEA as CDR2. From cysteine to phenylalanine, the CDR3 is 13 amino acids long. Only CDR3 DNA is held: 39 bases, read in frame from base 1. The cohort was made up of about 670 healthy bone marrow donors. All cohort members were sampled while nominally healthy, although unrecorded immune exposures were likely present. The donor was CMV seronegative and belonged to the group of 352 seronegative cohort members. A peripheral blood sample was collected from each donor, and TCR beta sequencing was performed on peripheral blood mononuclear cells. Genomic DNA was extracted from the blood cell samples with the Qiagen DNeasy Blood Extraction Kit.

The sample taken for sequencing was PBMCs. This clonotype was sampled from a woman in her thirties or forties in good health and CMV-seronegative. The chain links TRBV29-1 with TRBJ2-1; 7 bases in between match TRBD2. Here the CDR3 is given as CSVERESDNEQFF. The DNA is TGCAGCGTTGAGCGGGAGTCCGACAATGAGCAGTTCTTC.